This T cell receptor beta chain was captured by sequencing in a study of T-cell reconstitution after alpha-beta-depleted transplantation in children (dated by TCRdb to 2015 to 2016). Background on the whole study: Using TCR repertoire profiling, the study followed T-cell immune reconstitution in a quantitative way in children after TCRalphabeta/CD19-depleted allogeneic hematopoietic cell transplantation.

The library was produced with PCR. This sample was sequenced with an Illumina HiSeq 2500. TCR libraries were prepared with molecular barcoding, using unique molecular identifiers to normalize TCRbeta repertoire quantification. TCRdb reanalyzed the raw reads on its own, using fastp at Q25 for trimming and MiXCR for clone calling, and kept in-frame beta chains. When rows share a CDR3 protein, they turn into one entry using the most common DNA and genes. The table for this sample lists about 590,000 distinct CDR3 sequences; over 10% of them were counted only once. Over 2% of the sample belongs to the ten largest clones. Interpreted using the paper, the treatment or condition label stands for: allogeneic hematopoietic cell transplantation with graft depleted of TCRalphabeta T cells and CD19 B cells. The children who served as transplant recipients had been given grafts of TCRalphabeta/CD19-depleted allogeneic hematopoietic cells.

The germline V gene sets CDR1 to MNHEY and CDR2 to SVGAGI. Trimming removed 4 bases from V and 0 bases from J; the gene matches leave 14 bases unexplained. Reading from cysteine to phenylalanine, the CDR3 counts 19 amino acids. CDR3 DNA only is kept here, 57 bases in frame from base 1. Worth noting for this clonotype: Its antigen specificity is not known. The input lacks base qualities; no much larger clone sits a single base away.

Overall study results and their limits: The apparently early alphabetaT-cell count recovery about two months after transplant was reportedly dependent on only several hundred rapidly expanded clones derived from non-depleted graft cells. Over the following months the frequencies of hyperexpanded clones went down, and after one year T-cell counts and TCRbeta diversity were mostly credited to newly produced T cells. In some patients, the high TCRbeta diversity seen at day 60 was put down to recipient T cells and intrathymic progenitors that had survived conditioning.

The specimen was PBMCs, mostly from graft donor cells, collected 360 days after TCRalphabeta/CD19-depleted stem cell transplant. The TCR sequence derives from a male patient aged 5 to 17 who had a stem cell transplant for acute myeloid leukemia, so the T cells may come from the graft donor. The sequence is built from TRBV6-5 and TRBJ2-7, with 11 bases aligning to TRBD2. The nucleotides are TGTGCCAGCAGTTTCCCGGGACAGGGACTAGCGGAAAGCTCCTACGAGCAGTACTTC. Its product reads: CASSFPGQGLAESSYEQYF.